This T cell receptor beta chain was found in a study of blood T cell repertoires in COVID-19. Study in general: There were acute and convalescent COVID-19 samples, and they came from the United States, Italy and Spain. PBMCs, B-cell-depleted T cells, or T cells provided the cDNA or gDNA that made up the material.

Germline V gene lookup returns CDR1 SGHVS and CDR2 FQNEAQ. V lost 1 base and J lost 0, with 12 bases in between. The CDR3 is 17 amino acids. In the authors' methods: Cell counts per sample came from amplifying reference gene primers. TCRdb's table, derived via immunoSEQ multiplex PCR, lists solely in-frame clones and lacks some. For V, J and clone size, that table is used; D and trimming come from the DNA. The sample consists of over 250,000 clones, about 87% of them appearing once. This TCR was sampled from a woman aged 45-59 years with acute or convalescent COVID-19. V and J are TRBV7-8 and TRBJ1-4; D is unresolved. The sample taken for sequencing was peripheral blood. The CDR3 is CASSLDGRVATNEKLFF. For the CDR3, the DNA is TGTGCCAGCAGCTTAGACGGGAGGGTAGCAACTAATGAAAAACTGTTTTTT.